This TCR beta chain stems from a study of long-term antiretroviral therapy in people with HIV. The study, taken as a whole, reports: Diversity measured after ART increased yet remained under transplant donor controls.

Treated in the United States were all of the participants with HIV. Survey-level resolution applied to immunoSEQ assay v3.0. TCRdb keeps only in-frame clones here, not all; method: immunoSEQ multiplex PCR. The sample carries over 15,000 clones, 76% recorded once. The V gene's germline CDR1 is SGHTA and CDR2 FQGNSA. CDR3 length: 17 residues. The V and J ends lost 4 bases and 5 bases, in that order; junction bases with no gene match: 12. In regard to this clone: Its antigen is currently unknown.

The TCR originated in a woman aged 50 to 60 with HIV. The sequenced sample was unsorted PBMCs, obtained 0.5 years before starting antiretroviral therapy. The genes are TRBV7-2 and TRBJ1-4, with TRBD1 identical over 8 bases. The CDR3 DNA sequence: TGTGCCAGCAGCTCACTTGACAGGGGATACCGCAATGAAAAACTGTTTTTT. This sequence encodes CASSSLDRGYRNEKLFF.